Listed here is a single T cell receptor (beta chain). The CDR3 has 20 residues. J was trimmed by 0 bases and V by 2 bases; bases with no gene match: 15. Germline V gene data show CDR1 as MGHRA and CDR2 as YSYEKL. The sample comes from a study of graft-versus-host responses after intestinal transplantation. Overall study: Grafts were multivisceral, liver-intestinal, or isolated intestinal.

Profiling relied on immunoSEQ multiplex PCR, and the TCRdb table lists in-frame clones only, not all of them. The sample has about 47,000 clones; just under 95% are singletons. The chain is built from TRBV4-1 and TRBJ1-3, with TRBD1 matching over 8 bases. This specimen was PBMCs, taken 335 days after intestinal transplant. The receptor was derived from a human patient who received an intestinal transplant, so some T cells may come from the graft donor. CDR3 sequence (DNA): TGCGCCAGCAGCCAACCCACCGGGACAGGCGCTTTTTTCTCTGGAAACACCATATATTTT. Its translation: CASSQPTGTGAFFSGNTIYF.